Sequencing of this T cell receptor (beta chain) was carried out in a study of a mutant IDH1 vaccine in newly diagnosed glioma. Across the study: Vaccination was launched 4-6 weeks after radiotherapy alone, or with temozolomide cycles.

Concerning this clone: Its matching antigen is unknown.

V dropped 5 bases and J dropped 3 bases, with 14 bases sitting between them. This CDR3 is 14 amino acids long. Germline loops: CDR1 SGHNT, CDR2 YYREEE (reference sequence). Sample time point: week 11, during vaccination. Vaccination comprised doses that each held 300 ug of mutant IDH1 20-mer peptide, plus topical imiquimod. Measured with immunoSEQ multiplex PCR; TCRdb has only the in-frame clones, and not every one. The sample lists 100,000 to 120,000 clones, about nine tenths seen once, with around 0.6% in the top ten. Study-wide results and caveats: With respect to changes in top peripheral T cell clonotypes, pseudoprogression seemed unrelated.

Sequencing was performed on PBMCs, taken from a glioma patient whose treatment included an IDH1 peptide vaccine. The rearrangement uses TRBV5-4 and TRBJ1-1; perhaps TRBD1 as D (5 bases). This clonotype originated in a woman in her 50s with glioma. The CDR3 loop reads CASSSTGKYTEAFF. CDR3 coding DNA: TGTGCCAGCAGTTCTACAGGAAAGTACACTGAAGCTTTCTTT.